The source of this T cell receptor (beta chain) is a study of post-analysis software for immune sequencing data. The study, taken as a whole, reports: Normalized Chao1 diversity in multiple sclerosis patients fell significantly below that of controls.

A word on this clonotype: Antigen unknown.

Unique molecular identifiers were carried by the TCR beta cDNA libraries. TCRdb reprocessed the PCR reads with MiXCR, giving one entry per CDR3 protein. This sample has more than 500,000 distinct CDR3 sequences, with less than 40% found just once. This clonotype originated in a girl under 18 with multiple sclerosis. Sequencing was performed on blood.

CDR3 nucleotides: TGTGCCAGCAGCTTAGTACTAGATGCAGGTAATGAGCAGTTCTTC. Protein product: CASSLVLDAGNEQFF. The V and J genes are TRBV7-9 and TRBJ2-1; possibly TRBD2 for D (5 bases). V was cut by 1 base and J by 7 bases, with 14 bases left in between. CDR1 and CDR2 (germline): SEHNR, FQNEAQ (reference sequence). The CDR3 is 15 amino acids.